A single sample is the source of the 5 T cell receptor beta chains below, sequenced in a study of control samples from healthy donors and cancer patients. TCRdb's table, derived via immunoSEQ multiplex PCR, lists solely in-frame clones and lacks some. The profile shows 90,000 to 110,000 clones, about nine tenths of them singletons. Sequencing was done on a sample of blood. The origin of the receptors is a human donor in good health. The donor label of this sample is uncertain.

The V gene is TRBV30, the J gene TRBJ1-6; TRBD1 is a possible D gene (5 bases). CDR1 GTSNPN and CDR2 SVGIG come from the germline V gene (reference sequence). V was cut by 0 bases and J by 4 bases, with 13 bases left in between. CDR3 length: 16 residues. CDR3 nucleotide sequence: TGTGCCTGGAGTGTACATAGGACAAGTTATAATTCACCCCTCCACTTT. It translates to CAWSVHRTSYNSPLHF.

The chain carries TRBV18 and TRBJ1-1; D might be TRBD1 (5 bases). CDR1 and CDR2 (germline): KGHSH, LQKENI. The CDR3 totals 15 residues. Trimming pared 3 bases from V and 11 bases from J, leaving 22 bases between. CDR3 loop: CASSPGLTTGQAAFF. The CDR3 coding sequence is TGTGCCAGCTCACCCGGCCTAACCACAGGCCAAGCGGCTTTCTTT.

This clone was seen only once. CDR3 amino acids: CASSGRLGSSGNTIYF. DNA of the CDR3: TGTGCCAGCAGCGGTCGTCTGGGGAGCTCTGGAAACACCATATATTTT. This chain links TRBV5-8 with TRBJ1-3; D ambiguous. In germline, CDR1 is SGHTS, CDR2 YDEGEE. V was trimmed by 4 bases and J by 0 bases, leaving 14 bases between them. The CDR3 runs to 16 residues. Using reference TRBV5-8 and TRBJ1-3 for the parts outside the CDR3, the full variable domain is EAGVTQSPTHLIKTRGQQATLRCSPISGHTSVYWYQQALGLGLQFLLWYDEGEERNRGNFPPRFSGRQFPNYSSELNVNALELEDSALYLCASSGRLGSSGNTIYFGEGSWLTVV.

This clone was picked up a small number of times. This rearrangement joins TRBV28 to TRBJ1-3; D unclear. The V end lost 3 bases, the J end lost 1 base, and 1 base lay between the germline ends. The CDR3 is 12 residues long. CDR1 is MDHEN, CDR2 SYDVKM, per germline. The CDR3 DNA reads as TGTGCCAGCAGTTTTTCTGGAAACACCATATATTTT. Its translation: CASSFSGNTIYF.

This clone was detected once. J is TRBJ1-1 and V is TRBV6-6; 10 bases agree with TRBD1. This CDR3 spans 16 amino acids. J was trimmed by 1 base and V by 6 bases; bases with no gene match: 8. Germline V gene data show CDR1 as MNHNY and CDR2 as SVGAGI (reference sequence). CDR3 sequence: CASSKQTGGWNTEAFF. For the CDR3, the DNA is TGTGCCAGCAGCAAACAGACAGGGGGCTGGAACACTGAAGCTTTCTTT.